Listed below are T cell receptor beta chains from one sample, sequenced in a study of blood T cell repertoires in COVID-19. The method was immunoSEQ multiplex PCR; TCRdb's version includes in-frame clones alone and lacks a portion of them. This sample carries 300,000 or so clones, about 87% of them seen once, and the ten largest clones take 3.7%. Sequences were obtained from peripheral blood. The receptors stem from a woman aged 40 to 55 with acute or convalescent COVID-19. The CDR3 runs from the conserved cysteine through the conserved F or W. Fields, in order: J gene, D gene, clone size, V gene, CDR3 DNA, CDR3 protein. The D gene is left open where the match is weak. Clone sizes are given selectively: once, few, many, or a class where the clone is expanded.

>TRBJ1-6|TRBD1|.|TRBV5-4
TGTGCCAGCAGCTCAGGGGGCGGGAATTCACCCCTCCACTTT
CASSSGGGNSPLHF
>TRBJ1-2|.|.|TRBV4-2
TGTGCCAGCAGCGAAGACGCCTCGGGGAGAGGGAACTATGGCTACACCTTC
CASSEDASGRGNYGYTF
>TRBJ2-3|TRBD2|.|TRBV29-1
TGCAGCGTGGGAACTAGCGGGGGGGCCAGAGATACGCAGTATTTT
CSVGTSGGARDTQYF
>TRBJ1-1|.|.|TRBV5-4
TGTGCCAGCAGCCCTCGAGGCAGGGCTGAAGCTTTCTTT
CASSPRGRAEAFF
>TRBJ2-5|TRBD2|few|TRBV7-6
TGTGCCAGCAGCTCACCTAGCGGGGGGGAGACCCAGTACTTC
CASSSPSGGETQYF
>TRBJ1-1|.|.|TRBV6-1
TGTGCCAGCAGTGAAGGTAGCGGGGGTCGGACGAAAGCTTTCTTT
CASSEGSGGRTKAFF
>TRBJ2-2|.|.|TRBV3-1/TRBV3-2
TGTGCCAGCAGCCAAATGACCGGGAGAGAGCTGTTTTTT
CASSQMTGRELFF
>TRBJ2-2|TRBD2|.|TRBV7-2
TGTGCCAGCAGCCTTAGCGGGGGGAACACCGGGGAGCTGTTTTTT
CASSLSGGNTGELFF
>TRBJ2-6|TRBD1|.|TRBV5-1
TGCGCCAGCAGCACCGGGACAGGGGGCCCCGCTGGGGCCAACGTCCTGACTTTC
CASSTGTGGPAGANVLTF
>TRBJ1-2|.|.|TRBV5-4
TGTGCCATAAAAAACTCGTTGCACTATGGCTACACCTTC
CAIKNSLHYGYTF
>TRBJ1-2|TRBD1|.|TRBV12-3/TRBV12-4
TGTGCCAGCAGTTCCCGTTTGACAGGGAGCTACACCTTC
CASSSRLTGSYTF
>TRBJ2-1|.|once|TRBV30
TGTGCCTGGGTAGGGGACTCCCACAATGAGCAGTTCTTC
CAWVGDSHNEQFF
>TRBJ1-1|.|.|TRBV18
TGTGCCAGCTCGGAGCTGAACACTGAAGCTTTCTTT
CASSELNTEAFF
>TRBJ2-5|.|once|TRBV5-8
TGTGCCAGCAGCTTGGTTCGGAGACTCAGGACCCAGTACTTC
CASSLVRRLRTQYF
>TRBJ1-4|.|.|TRBV3-1/TRBV3-2
TGTGCCAGCAGCCCGCGGGGGGCTAATGAAAAACTGTTTTTT
CASSPRGANEKLFF
>TRBJ2-3|.|.|TRBV7-3
TGTGCCAGCAGCTTAGACAGGGATACGCAGTATTTT
CASSLDRDTQYF
>TRBJ2-2|TRBD1|.|TRBV28
TGTGCCAGCAGTTTCCAGGGGGCGGCTGCCGGGGAGCTGTTTTTT
CASSFQGAAAGELFF
>TRBJ1-1|TRBD1|.|TRBV5-1
TGCGCCAGCAGCTTTGTGGCGGGACAGTCCAACACTGAAGCTTTCTTT
CASSFVAGQSNTEAFF
>TRBJ2-5|TRBD2|.|TRBV4-1
TGCGCCAGCAGCCAGTGGCTTAGCGGGAGCCGCGGGACCCAGTACTTC
CASSQWLSGSRGTQYF
>TRBJ1-4|TRBD1|once|TRBV5-1
TGCGCCAGCAGCATAACCCAGGGGACAGGAGTTGAAAAACTGTTTTTT
CASSITQGTGVEKLFF
>TRBJ1-2|.|.|TRBV19
TGTGCCAGTATCCACTTGGGAGCTCGTCCATATGGCTACACCTTC
CASIHLGARPYGYTF
>TRBJ1-2|.|once|TRBV5-1
TGCGCCAGCAGCTTGGCGGGGAACTATGGCTACACCTTC
CASSLAGNYGYTF